Listed below are T cell receptor beta chains from one sample, sequenced in a study of blood T cell repertoires in COVID-19. Using immunoSEQ multiplex PCR, the repertoire was profiled, and TCRdb retains in-frame clones only, with some absent. In the table there are 200,000 or so clones, about four fifths of which are singletons. Source material: PBMCs or T cells enriched from blood (not recorded which). The receptors derive from a man aged 55-75 years who had recovered from COVID-19. Each CDR3 is given with its conserved first and last residue. D genes are given only for firm matches. Where a row states a size, it is once, few, many or the class of an expanded clone; other rows omit it.

j_call: TRBJ2-1
v_call: TRBV29-1
clone_size: .
d_call: TRBD2
cdr3_aa: CSVGASGGLYNEQFF
cdr3_nt: TGCAGCGTTGGGGCTAGCGGGGGGCTATACAATGAGCAGTTCTTC

j_call: TRBJ1-2
v_call: TRBV24-1
clone_size: .
d_call: TRBD1
cdr3_aa: CATSDRGVNYGYTF
cdr3_nt: TGTGCCACCAGTGACAGGGGGGTAAACTATGGCTACACCTTC

j_call: TRBJ2-2
v_call: TRBV7-9
clone_size: .
d_call: TRBD1
cdr3_aa: CASSTGTGEAGELFF
cdr3_nt: TGTGCCAGCAGCACTGGGACAGGGGAGGCCGGGGAGCTGTTTTTT

j_call: TRBJ1-1
v_call: TRBV19
clone_size: .
d_call: .
cdr3_aa: CASSIGYGDLNTEAFF
cdr3_nt: TGTGCCAGTAGTATAGGTTATGGGGACTTGAACACTGAAGCTTTCTTT

j_call: TRBJ2-5
v_call: TRBV7-2
clone_size: .
d_call: TRBD2
cdr3_aa: CASSPRTSGGSGTQYF
cdr3_nt: TGTGCCAGCAGCCCAAGGACTAGCGGGGGGTCAGGGACCCAGTACTTC

j_call: TRBJ1-1
v_call: TRBV5-1
clone_size: .
d_call: .
cdr3_aa: CASSSLPGVRGTEAFF
cdr3_nt: TGCGCCAGCAGCTCGCTTCCAGGGGTACGGGGCACTGAAGCTTTCTTT

j_call: TRBJ2-1
v_call: TRBV5-1
clone_size: .
d_call: TRBD1
cdr3_aa: CASSSWDSYNEQFF
cdr3_nt: TGCGCCAGCAGCTCATGGGACAGCTACAATGAGCAGTTCTTC

j_call: TRBJ1-3
v_call: TRBV16
clone_size: few
d_call: .
cdr3_aa: CASSQSGTRLSSGNTIYF
cdr3_nt: TGTGCCAGCAGCCAATCAGGGACTCGATTAAGCTCTGGAAACACCATATATTTT

j_call: TRBJ2-5
v_call: TRBV11-2
clone_size: once
d_call: TRBD2
cdr3_aa: CASSPGERGDFETQYF
cdr3_nt: TGTGCCAGCAGCCCTGGGGAGCGGGGGGATTTCGAGACCCAGTACTTC

j_call: TRBJ2-1
v_call: TRBV2
clone_size: once
d_call: TRBD2
cdr3_aa: CASSGSGGAYNEQFF
cdr3_nt: TGTGCCAGCAGTGGAAGCGGGGGGGCCTACAATGAGCAGTTCTTC

j_call: TRBJ2-7
v_call: TRBV11-2
clone_size: .
d_call: .
cdr3_aa: CASSYQRPQGNYEQYF
cdr3_nt: TGTGCCAGCAGCTATCAAAGACCTCAGGGAAACTACGAGCAGTACTTC

j_call: TRBJ2-5
v_call: TRBV10-3
clone_size: .
d_call: TRBD2
cdr3_aa: CATRAGEETQYF
cdr3_nt: TGTGCCACCCGGGCGGGGGAGGAGACCCAGTACTTC

j_call: TRBJ2-7
v_call: TRBV7-2
clone_size: once
d_call: .
cdr3_aa: CASSFFSQASSYEQYF
cdr3_nt: TGTGCCAGCAGCTTTTTTTCCCAGGCGAGCTCCTACGAGCAGTACTTC

j_call: TRBJ1-2
v_call: TRBV4-3
clone_size: .
d_call: .
cdr3_aa: CASSQDKSGIYGYTF
cdr3_nt: TGCGCCAGCAGCCAAGACAAGTCGGGTATCTATGGCTACACCTTC

j_call: TRBJ2-3
v_call: TRBV5-1
clone_size: .
d_call: .
cdr3_aa: CASSLAHQGPDTQYF
cdr3_nt: TGCGCCAGCAGCTTGGCCCATCAGGGGCCAGATACGCAGTATTTT

j_call: TRBJ1-2
v_call: TRBV27
clone_size: .
d_call: .
cdr3_aa: CASSLALNYGYTF
cdr3_nt: TGTGCCAGCAGTCTGGCCCTTAACTATGGCTACACCTTC

j_call: TRBJ2-1
v_call: TRBV5-8
clone_size: .
d_call: .
cdr3_aa: CASSAALGRGSYNEQFF
cdr3_nt: TGTGCCAGCAGCGCCGCCCTGGGCAGGGGAAGCTACAATGAGCAGTTCTTC

j_call: TRBJ2-7
v_call: TRBV5-1
clone_size: .
d_call: TRBD1
cdr3_aa: CASSSQINTAGTGAYEQYF
cdr3_nt: TGCGCCAGCAGCTCCCAAATCAATACCGCAGGGACAGGGGCCTACGAGCAGTACTTC

j_call: TRBJ2-7
v_call: TRBV18
clone_size: .
d_call: .
cdr3_aa: CASSPVGGYYEQYF
cdr3_nt: TGTGCCAGCTCACCAGTCGGGGGATACTACGAGCAGTACTTC

j_call: TRBJ2-3
v_call: TRBV7-8
clone_size: .
d_call: TRBD1
cdr3_aa: CASSLAGGVRTDTQYF
cdr3_nt: TGTGCCAGCAGCTTAGCAGGGGGCGTTAGGACAGATACGCAGTATTTT

j_call: TRBJ2-3
v_call: TRBV7-2
clone_size: .
d_call: .
cdr3_aa: CASSLASGDTQYF
cdr3_nt: TGTGCCAGCAGCTTAGCGAGTGGAGATACGCAGTATTTT

j_call: TRBJ2-1
v_call: TRBV27
clone_size: few
d_call: .
cdr3_aa: CASSPGSLGRNEQFF
cdr3_nt: TGTGCCAGCAGCCCGGGGAGTTTGGGGAGGAATGAGCAGTTCTTC

j_call: TRBJ1-2
v_call: TRBV6-2/TRBV6-3
clone_size: .
d_call: .
cdr3_aa: CASSYSHGQGGYGYTF
cdr3_nt: TGTGCCAGCAGTTACAGCCACGGACAAGGGGGCTATGGCTACACCTTC